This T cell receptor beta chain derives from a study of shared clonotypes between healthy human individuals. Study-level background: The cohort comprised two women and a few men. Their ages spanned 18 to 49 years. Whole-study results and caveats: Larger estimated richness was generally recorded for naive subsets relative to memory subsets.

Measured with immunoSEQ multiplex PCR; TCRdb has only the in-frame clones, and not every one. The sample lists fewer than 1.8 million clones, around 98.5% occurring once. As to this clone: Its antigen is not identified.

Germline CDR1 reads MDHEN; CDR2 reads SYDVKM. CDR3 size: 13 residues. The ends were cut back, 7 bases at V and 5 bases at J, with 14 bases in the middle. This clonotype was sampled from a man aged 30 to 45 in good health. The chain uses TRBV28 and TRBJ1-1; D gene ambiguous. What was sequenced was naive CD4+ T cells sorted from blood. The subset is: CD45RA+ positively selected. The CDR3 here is CASTPAGKTEAFF. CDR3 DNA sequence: TGTGCCAGCACCCCCGCCGGGAAGACTGAAGCTTTCTTT.